The 18 T cell receptor beta chains in this list originate from one sample, sequenced in a study of shared clonotypes between healthy human individuals. Repertoires were generated with immunoSEQ multiplex PCR, while TCRdb's copy carries only in-frame clones and drops some. The sample consists of 2 million to 2.5 million clones, approximately 94% of them appearing once. It was CD45RO-negative cells, positively selected for CCR7, that made up naive CD8 cells, with terminally differentiated effector memory CD45RA+ cells excluded. Sequenced sample: naive CD8+ T cells sorted from blood. These receptors were collected from a man aged 18-30 years in good health.

As to this clone: The same CDR3 is also encoded by other DNA sequences in this sample. This rearrangement joins TRBV28 to TRBJ2-2; D is uncertain. The CDR3 runs to 13 residues. Germline CDR1 is MDHEN and CDR2 is SYDVKM. Trimming cost V 6 bases and J 2 bases, with 7 bases left between them. For the CDR3, the DNA is TGTGCCAGCAGACCTCAAAACACCGGGGAGCTGTTTTTT. Translated, it gives CASRPQNTGELFF.

Notes on this clone: Distinct nucleotide sequences in the sample also encode this CDR3. The genes are TRBV5-1 and TRBJ1-1; perhaps TRBD1 as D (5 bases). CDR1 is SGHRS and CDR2 is YFSETQ in the germline V gene. The ends were cut back, 4 bases at V and 1 base at J, with 8 bases in the middle. The CDR3 has 13 residues. CDR3 sequence: CASSETGNTEAFF. In nucleotides, the CDR3 is TGCGCCAGCAGCGAAACAGGGAACACTGAAGCTTTCTTT.

The J gene is TRBJ2-1, the V gene TRBV6-5; weak D call: TRBD1 (5 bases). This CDR3 contains 14 residues. Trimming took 6 bases from V and 5 from J, leaving 14 bases between them. CDR1 and CDR2 from the germline V gene are MNHEY and SVGAGI. The CDR3: CASRLGRVHNEQFF. The CDR3 nucleotides read TGTGCCAGCAGGTTAGGCAGGGTTCACAATGAGCAGTTCTTC.

The chain carries TRBV7-2 and TRBJ2-5; possibly TRBD1 or TRBD2 for D (5 bases each). CDR1 is SGHTA and CDR2 is FQGNSA in the germline V gene. The CDR3 has 14 residues. V lost 3 bases and J lost 4, with 12 bases in between. CDR3 DNA sequence: TGTGCCAGCAGCTTTTGGGGGTCTGGAGAGACCCAGTACTTC. Residues: CASSFWGSGETQYF. Using reference TRBV7-2 and TRBJ2-5 for the parts outside the CDR3, the full variable domain is GAGVSQSPSNKVTEKGKDVELRCDPISGHTALYWYRQSLGQGLEFLIYFQGNSAPDKSGLPSDRFSAERTGGSVSTLTIQRTQQEDSAVYLCASSFWGSGETQYFGPGTRLLVL.

This chain links TRBV4-3 with TRBJ1-2, with D unresolved. Deletions cut 0 bases from V and 0 bases from J, with 11 bases between. CDR3 length equals 16 residues. Germline CDR1 reads LGHNA; CDR2 reads YSLEER. Written as DNA, the CDR3 is TGCGCCAGCAGCCAAGATCGTTGGGAAACTAACTATGGCTACACCTTC. As protein: CASSQDRWETNYGYTF.

The chain uses TRBV9 and TRBJ1-3; D is uncertain. Between the trimmed V and J ends, which lost 0 bases and 8 bases, there was a span of 12 bases. The CDR3 length is 14 residues. CDR1 and CDR2 (germline): SGDLS, YYNGEE. In DNA form, the CDR3 reads TGTGCCAGCAGCGTAGACGGCGACGTTTACACCATATATTTT. Amino acid sequence: CASSVDGDVYTIYF.

This clone is a singleton in its sample. The V gene is TRBV7-9, the J gene TRBJ2-7, with 12 bases fitting TRBD2. Trimming removed 5 bases from V and 1 base from J; junction bases left unmatched: 6. The germline V gene encodes CDR1 SEHNR and CDR2 FQNEAQ (reference sequence). This CDR3 is built from 16 residues. CDR3: CASSPITSGRSYEQYF. The CDR3 DNA reads as TGTGCCAGCAGCCCTATTACTAGCGGGAGGTCCTACGAGCAGTACTTC.

The CDR3 region has the DNA TGTGCCAGCAGCTCAGGGTTTGGTATGGAGACCCAGTACTTC. This encodes CASSSGFGMETQYF. The V and J genes are TRBV11-2 and TRBJ2-5, with a tentative D call TRBD1 (5 bases). The CDR3 runs to 14 residues. Trimming left V 4 bases short and J 5 bases short, with 14 bases between. CDR1 is SGHAT, CDR2 FQNNGV, per germline.

This chain links TRBV19 with TRBJ2-7; D may be TRBD1 (7 bases). Trimming pared 0 bases from V and 2 bases from J, leaving 11 bases between. The CDR3 consists of 15 residues. The germline CDR1 and CDR2 sequences are LNHDA and SQIVND (reference sequence). The CDR3 loop is CASSIDQGEAYEQYF. CDR3 sequence (DNA): TGTGCCAGTAGTATAGACCAGGGGGAGGCCTACGAGCAGTACTTC. The full variable domain, its missing parts supplied by reference TRBV19 and TRBJ2-7, is DGGITQSPKYLFRKEGQNVTLSCEQNLNHDAMYWYRQDPGQGLRLIYYSQIVNDFQKGDIAEGYSVSREKKESFPLTVTSAQKNPTAFYLCASSIDQGEAYEQYFGPGTRLTVT.

The chain employs TRBV7-3 and TRBJ2-7; the D gene could be TRBD1 or TRBD2 (5 bases each). Germline V gene data show CDR1 as SGHTA and CDR2 as FQGTGA. V lost 0 bases and J 3 bases, leaving 12 bases between the germline ends. The CDR3 is made up of 15 amino acids. In nucleotides, the CDR3 is TGTGCCAGCAGCTTAACACCGGGACCCAGCTACGAGCAGTACTTC. Protein: CASSLTPGPSYEQYF.

This clone was detected only once. The V call is TRBV5-4, the J call TRBJ2-1; 11 nucleotides line up with TRBD2. CDR3 length: 15 residues. V was pared by 2 bases and J by 9 bases, with 7 bases of the junction left unmatched. Germline V lookup: CDR1 SGHNT, CDR2 YYREEE (reference sequence). The CDR3, as DNA: TGTGCCAGCAGCTTTAGCGGGGGGGGCCTCGGTGAGCAGTTCTTC. As protein: CASSFSGGGLGEQFF. The whole variable domain, remainder taken from reference TRBV5-4 and TRBJ2-1, is ETGVTQSPTHLIKTRGQQVTLRCSSQSGHNTVSWYQQALGQGPQFIFQYYREEENGRGNFPPRFSGLQFPNYSSELNVNALELDDSALYLCASSFSGGGLGEQFFGPGTRLTVL.

The J gene is TRBJ2-2, the V gene TRBV5-1; 9 bases line up with TRBD2. J gave up 5 bases and V 2 bases, and 7 bases lay outside the gene matches. Germline CDR1 SGHRS, CDR2 YFSETQ. This CDR3 has 16 amino acids. The CDR3 sequence is CASSFSTGLATGELFF. DNA for the CDR3: TGCGCCAGCAGCTTTTCGACAGGACTAGCGACCGGGGAGCTGTTTTTT.

J is TRBJ2-7 and V is TRBV5-1; a weak D match, TRBD2 (5 bases). CDR3 length: 14 residues. Per the germline V gene, CDR1 is SGHRS and CDR2 is YFSETQ. Between the trimmed V and J ends, which lost 4 bases and 2 bases, there was a span of 13 bases. CDR3 amino acids: CASSLLRGAYEQYF. CDR3 in DNA: TGCGCCAGCAGCCTCCTACGGGGAGCCTACGAGCAGTACTTC.

The chain employs TRBV7-6 and TRBJ2-7; 7 bases match TRBD2. Trimming cost V 3 bases and J 3 bases; bases outside gene matches: 11. The CDR3 runs 16 residues. Per germline, CDR1 SGHVS and CDR2 FNYEAQ. The CDR3 coding sequence is TGTGCCAGCAGCTTGGAAACCGGGACTACTCACTACGAGCAGTACTTC. Its protein is CASSLETGTTHYEQYF.

This chain links TRBV6-6 with TRBJ2-7, with TRBD1 matching 10 bases. The J segment lost 3 bases and the V segment lost 5 bases, leaving 7 bases of the junction unmatched. Germline values: CDR1 MNHNY, CDR2 SVGAGI (reference sequence). The CDR3 contains 15 residues. The CDR3 reads CASSGEGQGGYEQYF. The CDR3 nucleotides read TGTGCCAGCAGTGGAGAAGGACAGGGGGGCTACGAGCAGTACTTC.

V usage is TRBV7-9 and J usage is TRBJ2-7; 9 nucleotides agree with TRBD1. Germline CDR1 reads SEHNR; CDR2 reads FQNEAQ (reference sequence). The CDR3 is 14 amino acids. Trimming took 5 bases from V and 0 from J; bases not matched to a gene: 2. Here the CDR3 reads CASSGDRASYEQYF. The CDR3 DNA follows: TGTGCCAGCAGCGGGGACAGGGCCTCCTACGAGCAGTACTTC.

CDR3 loop: CASSTPGHTFYEQYF. The CDR3 DNA reads as TGTGCCAGTAGTACCCCGGGACACACCTTTTACGAGCAGTACTTC. This chain links TRBV19 with TRBJ2-7; D is possibly TRBD1 (6 bases). V was pared by 4 bases and J by 4 bases, with 17 bases between. This CDR3 has 15 residues. CDR1 and CDR2 (germline): LNHDA, SQIVND (reference sequence). The complete variable domain, with remaining parts taken from reference TRBV19 and TRBJ2-7, reads DGGITQSPKYLFRKEGQNVTLSCEQNLNHDAMYWYRQDPGQGLRLIYYSQIVNDFQKGDIAEGYSVSREKKESFPLTVTSAQKNPTAFYLCASSTPGHTFYEQYFGPGTRLTVT.

V gene TRBV4-1 combines with J gene TRBJ2-1; 10 nucleotides match TRBD2. Trimming removed 1 base from V and 10 bases from J; junction bases left unmatched: 7. Germline V gives CDR1 MGHRA, CDR2 YSYEKL. The CDR3 length is 15 residues. The CDR3 DNA reads TGCGCCAGCAGCCAAGGACTAGCGGGTAATAGCGAGCAGTTCTTC. This sequence encodes CASSQGLAGNSEQFF.